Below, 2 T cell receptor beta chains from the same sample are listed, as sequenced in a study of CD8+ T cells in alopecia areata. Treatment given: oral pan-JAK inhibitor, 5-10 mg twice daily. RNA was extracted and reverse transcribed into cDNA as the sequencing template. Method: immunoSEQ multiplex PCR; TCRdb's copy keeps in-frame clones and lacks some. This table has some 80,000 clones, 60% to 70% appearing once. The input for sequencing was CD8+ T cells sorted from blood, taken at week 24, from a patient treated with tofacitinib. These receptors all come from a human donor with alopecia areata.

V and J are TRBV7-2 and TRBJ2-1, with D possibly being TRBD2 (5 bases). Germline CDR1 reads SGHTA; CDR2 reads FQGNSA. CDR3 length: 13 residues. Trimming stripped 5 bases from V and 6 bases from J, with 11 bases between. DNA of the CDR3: TGTGCCAGCAGCCGCGGACTGGGCAATGAGCAGTTCTTC. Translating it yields CASSRGLGNEQFF.

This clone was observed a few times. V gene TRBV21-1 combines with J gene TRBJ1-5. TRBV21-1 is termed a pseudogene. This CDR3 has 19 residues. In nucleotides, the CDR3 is TGTGCCAGCAGCAACTTGGTATCTTCGGGGGAACGAAAGAATCAGCCCCAGCATTTT. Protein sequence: CASSNLVSSGERKNQPQHF.